These 27 T cell receptor beta chains share one sample of origin, sequenced in a study of blood T cell repertoires in COVID-19. TCRdb's copy holds only in-frame clones and misses some; the assay was immunoSEQ multiplex PCR. The sample includes about 110,000 clones, more than 75% of them seen just once. Input material: peripheral blood. These receptors were collected from a man between 65 and 85 years old with acute or convalescent COVID-19.

V is TRBV5-6 and J is TRBJ1-5; D not resolved. The CDR3 spans 15 residues. Trimming stripped 3 bases from V and 1 base from J, with 11 bases between. Germline V gene lookup returns CDR1 SGHDT and CDR2 YYEEEE. The CDR3 reads CASSSEGLSNQPQHF. The CDR3 DNA sequence: TGTGCCAGCAGCTCGGAGGGTCTGAGCAATCAGCCCCAGCATTTT. The entire variable domain, with the rest obtained from reference TRBV5-6 and TRBJ1-5, is as follows: DAGVTQSPTHLIKTRGQQVTLRCSPKSGHDTVSWYQQALGQGPQFIFQYYEEEERQRGNFPDRFSGHQFPNYSSELNVNALLLGDSALYLCASSSEGLSNQPQHFGDGTRLSIL.

The chain joins TRBV28 to TRBJ1-1; D remains ambiguous. Trimming took 4 bases from V and 7 from J, leaving 7 bases between them. Germline V lookup: CDR1 MDHEN, CDR2 SYDVKM. This CDR3 has 11 amino acids. The CDR3 loop is CASSSKFEAFF. The CDR3 DNA is TGTGCCAGCAGTTCTAAGTTTGAAGCTTTCTTT.

CDR3 coding DNA: TGTGCCAGCAGGCGGGACAGAACGAACACCGGGGAGCTGTTTTTT. Translation: CASRRDRTNTGELFF. This chain connects TRBV2 to TRBJ2-2, with TRBD1 as a possible D gene (7 bases). The germline V gene encodes CDR1 SNHLY and CDR2 FYNNEI. Trimming took off 6 bases at V and 0 bases at J, with 11 bases between the two ends. The CDR3 is 15 residues long.

This sequence joins TRBV11-3 and TRBJ2-7; D is undetermined. Per germline, CDR1 SGHNT and CDR2 YENEEA. The V end lost 6 bases, the J end lost 2 bases, and 8 bases lay between the germline ends. The CDR3 is 12 amino acids. CDR3 coding DNA: TGTGCCAGCAGTCCTGGGCCCTACGAGCAGTACTTC. The encoded protein is CASSPGPYEQYF.

This clone was observed a single time. CDR3 in DNA: TGCGCCAGCAGCTTGCGGACAGGACAAGAGACCCAGTACTTC. Translating it yields CASSLRTGQETQYF. V gene TRBV5-1 combines with J gene TRBJ2-5, with 7 nucleotides matching TRBD1. The CDR3 is 14 amino acids. The J segment lost 2 bases and the V segment lost 1 base, leaving 2 bases of the junction unmatched. CDR1 and CDR2 from the germline V gene are SGHRS and YFSETQ.

This clone was detected once. The rearrangement links TRBV19 to TRBJ2-7; D is possibly TRBD2 (7 bases). This CDR3 is built from 16 residues. Between the trimmed V and J ends, which lost 1 base and 5 bases, there was a span of 18 bases. Germline CDR1 and CDR2: LNHDA and SQIVND (reference sequence). The CDR3 sequence is CASSIGGGGSPHEQYF. For the CDR3, the DNA is TGTGCCAGTAGTATAGGGGGAGGGGGGAGTCCCCACGAGCAGTACTTC.

This rearrangement joins TRBV19 to TRBJ2-2, with 7 bases that match TRBD1. The V and J ends lost 7 bases and 3 bases, in that order; junction bases with no gene match: 2. CDR1 LNHDA and CDR2 SQIVND come from the germline V gene (reference sequence). This CDR3 is 13 amino acids long. CDR3 sequence (DNA): TGTGCCAGTAACAGGGGCTACACCGGGGAGCTGTTTTTT. It specifies CASNRGYTGELFF.

The gene calls are TRBV3-1 (or the pseudogene TRBV3-2) and TRBJ1-1; TRBD1 might be the D (6 bases). V lost 2 bases, J lost 0 bases, and 13 bases lay in between. Per germline, CDR1 LGHDT and CDR2 YNNKEL (reference sequence). The CDR3 is 16 amino acids. CDR3 DNA: TGTGCCAGCAGCCAAAGGGGGGGACGGATGAACACTGAAGCTTTCTTT. The encoded protein is CASSQRGGRMNTEAFF.

The chain couples TRBV19 to TRBJ2-7, with TRBD1 matching over 7 bases. This CDR3 region has 13 residues. V trimming: 7 bases; J trimming: 6 bases; junction bases outside the gene matches: 9. The V gene's germline CDR1 is LNHDA and CDR2 SQIVND (reference sequence). For the CDR3, the DNA is TGTGCCAGTACTACGTCGACAGGGTCCGAGCAGTACTTC. Amino acid sequence: CASTTSTGSEQYF.

The chain is built from TRBV19 and TRBJ2-3, with TRBD2 matching 11 bases. J gave up 3 bases and V 4 bases, and 12 bases lay outside the gene matches. The CDR3 runs to 18 residues. Looked up from germline, CDR1 is LNHDA and CDR2 is SQIVND (reference sequence). The DNA of the CDR3 is TGTGCCAGTAGTACTAGCGGGAGGCCATCCGGTCGGACAGATACGCAGTATTTT. Translating it yields CASSTSGRPSGRTDTQYF.

This clone was seen only once. CDR3 in amino acids: CASSARQGTSGNTIYF. CDR3 in DNA: TGTGCCAGTAGCGCCCGACAGGGAACCTCTGGAAACACCATATATTTT. This chain joins TRBV19 and TRBJ1-3; TRBD1 aligns across 7 bases. The length of the CDR3 is 16 residues. J lost 0 bases, V lost 6 bases, and 8 bases had no gene match. Germline V gene data show CDR1 as LNHDA and CDR2 as SQIVND (reference sequence).

The rearrangement links TRBV19 to TRBJ2-5, with 8 bases that match TRBD2. V dropped 6 bases and J dropped 5; count of bases not matched to a gene: 17. Germline V gives CDR1 LNHDA, CDR2 SQIVND (reference sequence). The CDR3 is 17 residues long. CDR3 nucleotide sequence: TGTGCCAGTAGCCCCCTGGGGCTAGCGGGTTCCGGGGAGACCCAGTACTTC. It yields the protein CASSPLGLAGSGETQYF.

The V and J genes are TRBV6-5 and TRBJ1-4; no clear D. The CDR3 runs 13 residues. Looked up from germline, CDR1 is MNHEY and CDR2 is SVGAGI. Trimming cost V 7 bases and J 8 bases, with 14 bases left between them. The CDR3 spells CASTWGGSEKLFF. The CDR3, as DNA: TGTGCCAGCACCTGGGGAGGGTCGGAAAAACTGTTTTTT.

This clone has only one observation. The rearrangement joins TRBV3-1 (or the pseudogene TRBV3-2) to TRBJ2-2; 9 bases line up with TRBD1. Germline V lookup: CDR1 LGHDT, CDR2 YNNKEL (reference sequence). This CDR3 has 15 residues. V shed 6 bases and J 8 bases; nucleotides not matched to a gene: 10. The chain's CDR3 is CASSLTGGGAGELFF. The CDR3 region has the DNA TGTGCCAGCAGTCTTACAGGGGGCGGTGCGGGGGAGCTGTTTTTT.

The chain carries TRBV15 and TRBJ2-7; 9 positions match TRBD1. Per germline, CDR1 LNHNV and CDR2 YYDKDF (reference sequence). The CDR3 has 15 residues. Losses at the gene ends were 1 base for V and 2 bases for J; bases not matched to a gene: 3. In DNA form, the CDR3 reads TGTGCCACCAGCAGAGCCGGGACAGGGACCTACGAGCAGTACTTC. Translating it yields CATSRAGTGTYEQYF.

The rearrangement links TRBV14 to TRBJ2-1; 7 bases match TRBD2. V lost 4 bases to trimming and J lost 2 bases; unmatched junction nucleotides: 8. CDR3 size: 16 residues. Per the germline V gene, CDR1 is SGHDN and CDR2 is FVKESK. This CDR3 is CASSPTLAAPYNEQFF. DNA of the CDR3: TGTGCCAGCAGCCCGACTCTAGCGGCACCCTACAATGAGCAGTTCTTC.

This clone was detected only a few times. This chain links TRBV5-1 with TRBJ1-2; TRBD1 matches 7 bases. There are 16 residues in the CDR3. Germline CDR1 is SGHRS and CDR2 is YFSETQ. J was trimmed by 0 bases and V by 5 bases; bases with no gene match: 10. CDR3 residues: CASSPQGTETNYGYTF. The CDR3 DNA reads TGCGCCAGCAGTCCACAAGGGACAGAGACTAACTATGGCTACACCTTC.

V and J are TRBV19 and TRBJ1-4; no reliable D call. Germline V gene lookup returns CDR1 LNHDA and CDR2 SQIVND (reference sequence). This CDR3 has 12 residues. V lost 3 bases and J 7 bases, leaving 6 bases between the germline ends. The CDR3, as DNA: TGTGCCAGTAGTATTGGGCGTGAAAAACTGTTTTTT. It yields the protein CASSIGREKLFF.

This chain joins TRBV11-2 and TRBJ2-7, with 12 bases lining up with TRBD1. The CDR3 runs to 13 residues. Trimming removed 4 bases from V and 7 bases from J; junction bases left unmatched: 2. The germline CDR1 and CDR2 sequences are SGHAT and FQNNGV. The CDR3 region is CASSWDRGREQYF. As DNA, the CDR3 is TGTGCCAGCAGCTGGGACAGGGGGCGGGAGCAGTACTTC.

This clone was observed a handful of times. The chain couples TRBV3-1 (or the pseudogene TRBV3-2) to TRBJ2-7, with TRBD2 matching over 9 bases. This CDR3 comprises 13 residues. Germline CDR1 is LGHDT and CDR2 is YNNKEL (reference sequence). The V and J ends lost 4 bases and 2 bases, in that order; junction bases with no gene match: 0. In DNA, the CDR3 is TGTGCCAGCAGCCCTAGCGGGGCCTACGAGCAGTACTTC. Protein product: CASSPSGAYEQYF.

The chain couples TRBV18 to TRBJ1-1, with 7 bases matching TRBD1. CDR1 and CDR2 from the germline V gene are KGHSH and LQKENI. J gave up 5 bases and V 4 bases, and 7 bases lay outside the gene matches. This CDR3 comprises 14 residues. In DNA form, the CDR3 reads TGTGCCAGCTCACGAGGCCTACAGGGGACTGAAGCTTTCTTT. Translating gives CASSRGLQGTEAFF.

Here the CDR3 DNA reads TGTGCCACCAGCAGAGGACAGGGGGGATATATCGAGCAGTACTTC. It specifies CATSRGQGGYIEQYF. V and J are TRBV15 and TRBJ2-7, with 9 positions matching TRBD1. The V gene end was trimmed by 1 base and the J gene end by 6 bases; junction bases not matched to a gene: 7. CDR3 size: 15 residues. Looked up from germline, CDR1 is LNHNV and CDR2 is YYDKDF (reference sequence).

The chain couples TRBV18 to TRBJ1-5; 7 bases align to TRBD1. V was clipped by 8 bases and J by 7 bases; unmatched bases: 8. CDR1 and CDR2 (germline): KGHSH, LQKENI. The CDR3 spans 13 residues. The CDR3 DNA sequence: TGTGCCAGCCCGAGGGGGCAGGGGCAGCCCCAGCATTTT. Translation gives CASPRGQGQPQHF.

The chain uses TRBV12-2 and TRBJ2-7; the table's D call, TRBD2, was not checked against the DNA. TRBV12-2 is classified as a pseudogene. CDR3 length: 16 residues. CDR3 nucleotide sequence: TGTGCAAGTCGCTGGCACCCCGGGACTAGCGGGTACGAGCAGTACTTC. It translates to CASRWHPGTSGYEQYF.

The chain uses TRBV6-4 and TRBJ2-3, with a tentative D call TRBD2 (7 bases). V was pared by 8 bases and J by 7 bases, with 16 bases between. The CDR3 runs 13 residues. Germline V gives CDR1 MRHNA, CDR2 SNTAGT. The CDR3 region is CASGPGEGYTQYF. The CDR3 coding sequence is TGTGCCAGCGGACCAGGGGAGGGGTATACGCAGTATTTT.

This chain joins TRBV7-9 and TRBJ2-3; possible D gene TRBD2, 5 bases. This CDR3 region has 13 residues. Trimming removed 10 bases at V and 0 bases at J, with 11 bases between. CDR1 is SEHNR and CDR2 is FQNEAQ in the germline V gene (reference sequence). The CDR3 loop is CATAPGSTDTQYF. The CDR3 bases are TGTGCCACCGCCCCGGGGAGCACAGATACGCAGTATTTT.

This clone was seen once. V and J are TRBV29-1 and TRBJ1-1; tentative D call: TRBD1 (5 bases). Trimming cost V 4 bases and J 6 bases, with 12 bases left between them. The germline gives CDR1 SQVTM, CDR2 ANQGSEA. This CDR3 is 12 amino acids long. The CDR3 region has the DNA TGCAGCGTTGGGGAGGGGCACCCTGAAGCTTTCTTT. Protein: CSVGEGHPEAFF.